What follows are 7 T cell receptor beta chains derived from one specimen sequenced in a study of blood T cell repertoires in COVID-19. Repertoires were generated with immunoSEQ multiplex PCR, while TCRdb's copy carries only in-frame clones and drops some. The sample consists of 140,000 to 150,000 clones, roughly 88% of them appearing once. Sequencing was done on a sample of PBMCs or T cells enriched from blood (not recorded which). These receptors were collected from a woman aged 25 to 39 with acute COVID-19.

The V gene is TRBV7-6, the J gene TRBJ2-3; 8 nucleotides agree with TRBD1. This CDR3 is 15 amino acids long. CDR1 and CDR2 from the germline V gene are SGHVS and FNYEAQ. J gave up 0 bases and V 5 bases, and 4 bases lay outside the gene matches. DNA of the CDR3: TGTGCCAGCAGCCTCCACAGGGGGAGCACAGATACGCAGTATTTT. It encodes CASSLHRGSTDTQYF.

J is TRBJ1-5 and V is TRBV28, with D perhaps matching TRBD1 (5 bases). This CDR3 contains 17 residues. V lost 4 bases to trimming and J lost 2 bases, with 18 bases between them. Germline V CDR1 and CDR2: MDHEN, SYDVKM. The CDR3 DNA follows: TGTGCCAGCAGTTCCCTTGCAGGGCGAATTGGCAATCAGCCCCAGCATTTT. It translates to CASSSLAGRIGNQPQHF.

The chain uses TRBV27 and TRBJ1-1, with a possible D match to TRBD1 (5 bases). The length of the CDR3 is 14 residues. Germline loops: CDR1 MNHEY, CDR2 SMNVEV (reference sequence). The ends were cut back, 3 bases at V and 5 bases at J, with 13 bases in the middle. The CDR3 loop reads CASSFSREGTEAFF. CDR3 DNA sequence: TGTGCCAGCAGTTTTAGCAGGGAGGGGACTGAAGCTTTCTTT.

V is TRBV5-1 and J is TRBJ2-3, with D perhaps matching TRBD1 (6 bases). The CDR3 spans 15 residues. The germline V and J ends were trimmed by 0 bases and 2 bases, with 10 bases remaining between them. Per the germline V gene, CDR1 is SGHRS and CDR2 is YFSETQ. In DNA, the CDR3 is TGCGCCAGCAGCTTGGCCTGGGGGCACACAGATACGCAGTATTTT. Encoded protein: CASSLAWGHTDTQYF.

This rearrangement joins TRBV5-6 to TRBJ2-1; 12 bases line up with TRBD2. V dropped 3 bases and J dropped 6; count of bases not matched to a gene: 4. The CDR3 covers 15 residues. Germline assignment: CDR1 SGHDT and CDR2 YYEEEE. CDR3 bases: TGTGCCAGCAGCTCCCGACTAGCGGGAGCCAATGAGCAGTTCTTC. This codes for CASSSRLAGANEQFF. The full variable domain, with the rest looked up from reference TRBV5-6 and TRBJ2-1, is DAGVTQSPTHLIKTRGQQVTLRCSPKSGHDTVSWYQQALGQGPQFIFQYYEEEERQRGNFPDRFSGHQFPNYSSELNVNALLLGDSALYLCASSSRLAGANEQFFGPGTRLTVL.

This rearrangement joins TRBV7-9 to TRBJ1-1, with 8 nucleotides matching TRBD1. Looked up from germline, CDR1 is SEHNR and CDR2 is FQNEAQ (reference sequence). The J segment lost 0 bases and the V segment lost 3 bases, leaving 3 bases of the junction unmatched. The CDR3 contains 15 residues. CDR3 nucleotides: TGTGCCAGCAGCTTCGGACAGGGAATGAACACTGAAGCTTTCTTT. Its protein product is CASSFGQGMNTEAFF.

The chain employs TRBV27 and TRBJ2-1; 13 bases are a match to TRBD2. Germline CDR1 and CDR2: MNHEY and SMNVEV (reference sequence). V was pared by 8 bases and J by 5 bases, with 6 bases of the junction left unmatched. The CDR3 loop spans 15 amino acids. The CDR3 protein is CASPPGTSGDNEQFF. For the CDR3, the DNA is TGTGCCAGCCCACCCGGGACTAGCGGGGACAATGAGCAGTTCTTC.